This TCR beta chain was profiled in a study of tumour-infiltrating T cells in Burkitt lymphoma. Study summary: This cohort included all epidemiological subtypes of Burkitt lymphoma. Survival, overall and progression-free, tracked with productive clonality.

Repertoires were generated with immunoSEQ multiplex PCR, while TCRdb's copy carries only in-frame clones and drops some. The sample gives about 6,600 clones, about 85% of which show up once; 8% to 13% is in the top ten. The CDR3 consists of 14 residues. Trimming took off 7 bases at V and 3 bases at J, with 16 bases between the two ends. Germline V gene data show CDR1 as MNHEY and CDR2 as SVGAGI. The study, taken as a whole, reports: Several public clonotypes were shared across many Burkitt lymphoma patients.

As for this clone: The antigen remains undetermined.

What was sequenced was tumor tissue. This clonotype was obtained from a human donor with Burkitt lymphoma. V gene TRBV6-5 combines with J gene TRBJ2-7; D may be TRBD1 or TRBD2 (6 bases each). The CDR3 here is CASKKGGSFYEQYF. The CDR3 DNA follows: TGTGCCAGCAAAAAGGGGGGATCGTTCTACGAGCAGTACTTC.